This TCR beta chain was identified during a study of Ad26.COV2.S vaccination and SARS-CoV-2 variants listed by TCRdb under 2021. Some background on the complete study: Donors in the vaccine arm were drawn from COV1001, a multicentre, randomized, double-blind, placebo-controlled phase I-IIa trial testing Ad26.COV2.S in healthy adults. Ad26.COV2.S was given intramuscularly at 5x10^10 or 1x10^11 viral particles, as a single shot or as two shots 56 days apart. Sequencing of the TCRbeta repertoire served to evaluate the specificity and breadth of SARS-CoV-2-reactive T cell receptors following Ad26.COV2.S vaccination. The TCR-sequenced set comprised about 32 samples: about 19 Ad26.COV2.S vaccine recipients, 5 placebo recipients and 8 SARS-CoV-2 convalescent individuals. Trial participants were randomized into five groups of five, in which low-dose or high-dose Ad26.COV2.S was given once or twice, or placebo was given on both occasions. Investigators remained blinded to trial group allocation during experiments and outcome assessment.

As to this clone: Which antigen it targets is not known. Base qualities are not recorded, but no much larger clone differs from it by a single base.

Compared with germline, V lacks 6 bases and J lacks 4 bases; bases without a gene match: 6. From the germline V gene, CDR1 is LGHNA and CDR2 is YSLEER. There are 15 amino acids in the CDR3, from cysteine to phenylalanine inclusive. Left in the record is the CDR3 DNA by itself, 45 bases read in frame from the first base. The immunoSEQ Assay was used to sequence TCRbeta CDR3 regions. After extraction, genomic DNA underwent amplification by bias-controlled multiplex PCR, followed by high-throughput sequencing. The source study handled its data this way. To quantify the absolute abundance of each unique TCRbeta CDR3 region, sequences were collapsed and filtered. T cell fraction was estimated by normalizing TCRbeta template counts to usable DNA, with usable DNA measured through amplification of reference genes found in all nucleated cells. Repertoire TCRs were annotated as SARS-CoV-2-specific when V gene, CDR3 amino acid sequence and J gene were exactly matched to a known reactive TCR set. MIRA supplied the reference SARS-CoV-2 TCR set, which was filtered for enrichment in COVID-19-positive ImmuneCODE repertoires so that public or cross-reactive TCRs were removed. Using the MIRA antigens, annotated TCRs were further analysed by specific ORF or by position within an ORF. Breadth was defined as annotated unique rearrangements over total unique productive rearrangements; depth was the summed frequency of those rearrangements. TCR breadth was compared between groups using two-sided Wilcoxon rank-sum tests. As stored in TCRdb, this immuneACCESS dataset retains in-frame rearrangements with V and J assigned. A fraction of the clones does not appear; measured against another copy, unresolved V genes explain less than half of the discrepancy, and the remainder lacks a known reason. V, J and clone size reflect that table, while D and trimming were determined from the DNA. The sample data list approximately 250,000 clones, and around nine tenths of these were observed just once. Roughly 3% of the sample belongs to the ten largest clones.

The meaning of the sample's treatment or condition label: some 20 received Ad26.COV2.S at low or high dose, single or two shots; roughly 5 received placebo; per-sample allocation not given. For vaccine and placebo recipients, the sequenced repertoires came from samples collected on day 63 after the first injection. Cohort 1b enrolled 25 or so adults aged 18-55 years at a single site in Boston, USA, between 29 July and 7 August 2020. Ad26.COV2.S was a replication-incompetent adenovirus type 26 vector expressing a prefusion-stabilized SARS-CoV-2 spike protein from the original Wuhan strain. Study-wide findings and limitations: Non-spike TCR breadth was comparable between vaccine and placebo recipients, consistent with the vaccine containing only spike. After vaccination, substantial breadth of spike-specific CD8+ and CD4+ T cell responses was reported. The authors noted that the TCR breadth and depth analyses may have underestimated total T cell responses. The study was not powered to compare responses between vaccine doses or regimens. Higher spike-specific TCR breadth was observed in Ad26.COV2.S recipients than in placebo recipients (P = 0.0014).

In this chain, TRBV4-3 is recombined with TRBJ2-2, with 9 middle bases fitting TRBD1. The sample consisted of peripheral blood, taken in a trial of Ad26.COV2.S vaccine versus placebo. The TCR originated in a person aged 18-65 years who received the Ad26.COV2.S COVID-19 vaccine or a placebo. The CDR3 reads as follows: CASSPGTGSTGELFF. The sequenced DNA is TGCGCCAGCAGTCCCGGGACAGGGAGCACCGGGGAGCTGTTTTTT.